The 21 T cell receptor beta chains given below trace back to one sample, sequenced in a study of T cell repertoires in cytomegalovirus infection. Their antigens remain unidentified. TCRdb recomputed calls from the reads with MiXCR, one row per CDR3 protein. The data hold about 89,000 distinct CDR3 sequences, with roughly 29% observed a single time. The material was CD8+ T cells from cultured PBMCs, obtained from culture after CMV antigen stimulation. These receptors came from a human donor in good health (CMV status not recorded). Some clones in this sample may be carry-over from other donors' samples.

The V and J genes are TRBV6-6 and TRBJ1-2; D is perhaps TRBD1 (6 bases). CDR1 and CDR2 from the germline V gene are MNHNY and SVGAGI (reference sequence). Trimming removed 0 bases at V and 1 base at J, with 15 bases between. The CDR3 consists of 17 residues. The CDR3 coding sequence is TGTGCCAGCAGTTACTCCTTGGGGGGCCTTAATAACTATGGCTACACCTTC. This encodes CASSYSLGGLNNYGYTF.

The rearrangement links TRBV28 to TRBJ1-1; D gene unclear. CDR1 and CDR2 from the germline V gene are MDHEN and SYDVKM. CDR3 size: 13 residues. V was pared by 6 bases and J by 1 base, with 9 bases between. The chain's CDR3 is CASSMTRNTEAFF. CDR3 DNA: TGTGCCAGCAGCATGACCAGGAACACTGAAGCTTTCTTT.

This chain joins TRBV12-5 and TRBJ1-2; 7 bases align to TRBD1. V was clipped by 4 bases and J by 6 bases; unmatched bases: 8. CDR3 length: 14 residues. The V gene's germline CDR1 is LGHNT and CDR2 FRNRAP. The CDR3 nucleotides read TGTGCTAGTGGTTCGCCACAGGGGAACGATGGCTACACCTTC. Translated, it gives CASGSPQGNDGYTF.

This clonotype occurred a few times. V gene TRBV7-9 combines with J gene TRBJ2-1; D remains ambiguous. Trimming took off 5 bases at V and 7 bases at J, with 9 bases between the two ends. This CDR3 comprises 12 residues. CDR1 and CDR2 from the germline V gene are SEHNR and FQNEAQ (reference sequence). This CDR3 reads CASSNKHNEQFF. DNA of the CDR3: TGTGCCAGCAGCAATAAACATAATGAGCAGTTCTTC.

This clonotype was seen many times. The chain combines TRBV12-3 or TRBV12-4 with TRBJ1-6, with D perhaps TRBD1 (5 bases). This CDR3 spans 16 amino acids. The ends were cut back, 7 bases at V and 0 bases at J, with 13 bases in the middle. As DNA, the CDR3 is TGTGCCAGCACCAGGGACTTGAGCTCCTATAATTCACCCCTCCACTTT. It codes for CASTRDLSSYNSPLHF.

This clonotype was counted only a few times. This chain links TRBV7-9 with TRBJ1-1, with TRBD1 matching over 8 bases. J gave up 3 bases and V 4 bases, and 13 bases lay outside the gene matches. This CDR3 has 17 residues. Germline V CDR1 and CDR2: SEHNR, FQNEAQ (reference sequence). CDR3 nucleotide sequence: TGTGCCAGCAGCTACCCCCGGGACAGGATAAGGGACACTGAAGCTTTCTTT. It encodes CASSYPRDRIRDTEAFF.

J is TRBJ2-5 and V is TRBV11-2; the D is unclear. V lost 5 bases to trimming and J lost 4 bases, with 8 bases between them. The CDR3 sequence is 12 residues long. The germline gives CDR1 SGHAT, CDR2 FQNNGV. The CDR3 bases are TGTGCCAGCAGCCCCGGAGTAGAGACCCAGTACTTC. Protein sequence: CASSPGVETQYF. The full variable domain, rest sourced from reference TRBV11-2 and TRBJ2-5, is EAGVAQSPRYKIIEKRQSVAFWCNPISGHATLYWYQQILGQGPKLLIQFQNNGVVDDSQLPKDRFSAERLKGVDSTLKIQPAKLEDSAVYLCASSPGVETQYFGPGTRLLVL.

This clonotype was observed many times. V usage is TRBV7-2 and J usage is TRBJ2-1; D unclear. V was clipped by 1 base and J by 9 bases, with 10 bases between them. The germline gives CDR1 SGHTA, CDR2 FQGNSA. CDR3 size: 13 residues. The CDR3 DNA reads TGTGCCAGCAGCTTAGAAGTGGTCTCTGAGCAGTTCTTC. Its translation: CASSLEVVSEQFF. The whole variable domain, filled in from reference TRBV7-2 and TRBJ2-1, reads GAGVSQSPSNKVTEKGKDVELRCDPISGHTALYWYRQSLGQGLEFLIYFQGNSAPDKSGLPSDRFSAERTGGSVSTLTIQRTQQEDSAVYLCASSLEVVSEQFFGPGTRLTVL.

This clonotype was counted at least ten times. The CDR3 nucleotides read TGTGCCAGCAGTGAAGGGGCAGGATACGAAAAACTGTTTTTT. It translates to CASSEGAGYEKLFF. The chain couples TRBV25-1 to TRBJ1-4; a weak D match, TRBD1 (5 bases). Germline-derived CDR1 and CDR2 are MGHDK and SYGVNS. V shed 2 bases and J shed 8 bases, with 12 bases lying between them. The CDR3 length is 14 residues.

This chain connects TRBV12-3 or TRBV12-4 to TRBJ1-1, with D unresolved. V gave up 1 base and J gave up 4 bases, with 10 bases separating them. The CDR3 contains 14 residues. The CDR3 spells CASSLGSGVTEAFF. DNA of the CDR3: TGTGCCAGCAGTTTAGGGTCCGGGGTCACTGAAGCTTTCTTT.

The V call is TRBV7-6, the J call TRBJ2-7; possibly TRBD2 for D (6 bases). Per the germline V gene, CDR1 is SGHVS and CDR2 is FNYEAQ. V lost 5 bases to trimming and J lost 6 bases, with 14 bases between them. The CDR3 extends over 13 amino acids. The CDR3 sequence: CASSVMVGGEQYF. The CDR3 bases are TGTGCCAGCAGCGTCATGGTCGGGGGCGAGCAGTACTTC. Full variable domain (remainder filled in from reference TRBV7-6 and TRBJ2-7): GAGVSQSPRYKVTKRGQDVALRCDPISGHVSLYWYRQALGQGPEFLTYFNYEAQQDKSGLPNDRFSAERPEGSISTLTIQRTEQRDSAMYRCASSVMVGGEQYFGPGTRLTVT.

This clonotype was seen a handful of times. The chain combines TRBV27 with TRBJ2-2, with 8 positions matching TRBD2. In germline, CDR1 is MNHEY, CDR2 SMNVEV (reference sequence). Trimming at V came to 5 bases and at J to 0 bases, leaving 20 bases not matched to a gene. The CDR3 runs 21 residues. The CDR3 sequence is CASSRVQIPARGVPNTGELFF. As DNA, the CDR3 is TGTGCCAGCAGTAGGGTCCAAATACCGGCGCGGGGGGTCCCGAACACCGGGGAGCTGTTTTTT.

For the CDR3, the DNA is TGTGCCAGCAGCCCCCCAACAGGGGACCAGCCCCAGCATTTT. Its translation is CASSPPTGDQPQHF. The gene calls are TRBV7-9 and TRBJ1-5; TRBD1 aligns across 7 bases. The CDR3 consists of 14 residues. Germline values: CDR1 SEHNR, CDR2 FQNEAQ (reference sequence). Losses at the gene ends were 5 bases for V and 7 bases for J; bases not matched to a gene: 8.

This clonotype has more than one count but fewer than ten. The chain has TRBV19 and TRBJ1-2; D possibly corresponds to TRBD1 (6 bases). The CDR3 spans 14 residues. Germline CDR1 LNHDA, CDR2 SQIVND (reference sequence). Trimming cost V 10 bases and J 5 bases, with 20 bases left between them. CDR3 region: CATRQGTGLYGYTF. CDR3 bases: TGTGCCACCCGGCAGGGGACCGGTTTATATGGCTACACCTTC.

The genes are TRBV27 and TRBJ2-7, with D perhaps given as TRBD1 or TRBD2 (5 bases each). This CDR3 has 14 amino acids. The germline V and J ends were trimmed by 6 bases and 1 base, with 13 bases remaining between them. Germline V gene sequence: CDR1 MNHEY, CDR2 SMNVEV (reference sequence). CDR3 DNA: TGTGCCAGCAGACGGGACCCAGGATCCTACGAGCAGTACTTC. It specifies CASRRDPGSYEQYF.

The chain has TRBV7-6 and TRBJ2-3; 9 bases match TRBD1. The germline V gene encodes CDR1 SGHVS and CDR2 FNYEAQ. The CDR3 extends over 14 amino acids. Losses at the gene ends were 5 bases for V and 4 bases for J; bases not matched to a gene: 4. The CDR3 here is CASSLGTGSDTQYF. The CDR3 DNA reads as TGTGCCAGCAGCCTCGGGACAGGGTCAGATACGCAGTATTTT.

In its sample, this clonotype was seen a few times. This sequence joins TRBV7-9 and TRBJ2-3; D is uncertain. The CDR3 has 18 residues. Germline values: CDR1 SEHNR, CDR2 FQNEAQ (reference sequence). Trimming shortened V by 7 bases and J by 0 bases, and 23 bases separated the two germline ends. Written as DNA, the CDR3 is TGTGCCAGCACCATACCAAGGTTTAGTCCTTCTAGCACAGATACGCAGTATTTT. It specifies CASTIPRFSPSSTDTQYF.

The chain joins TRBV7-6 to TRBJ2-5; 7 nucleotides agree with TRBD2. After removal of 3 bases from V and 4 bases from J, the junction contained 8 bases not matched to a gene. The germline CDR1 and CDR2 sequences are SGHVS and FNYEAQ. There are 15 residues in the CDR3. The CDR3 DNA reads as TGTGCCAGCAGCTTGCGGCGACTAGCCGGAGAGACCCAGTACTTC. It translates to CASSLRRLAGETQYF.

The chain is built from TRBV4-1 and TRBJ2-1; the match to TRBD1 covers 7 bases. The J segment lost 6 bases and the V segment lost 1 base, leaving 3 bases of the junction unmatched. The length of the CDR3 is 14 residues. The germline V gene has CDR1 MGHRA and CDR2 YSYEKL. Here the CDR3 reads CASSQARGFNEQFF. As DNA, the CDR3 is TGCGCCAGCAGCCAAGCCAGGGGGTTCAATGAGCAGTTCTTC.

At least ten counts were recorded for this clonotype. The chain has TRBV7-8 and TRBJ2-1, with 7 bases matching TRBD1. The germline gives CDR1 SGHVS, CDR2 FQNEAQ. V shed 7 bases and J 4 bases; nucleotides not matched to a gene: 7. The CDR3 sequence is 14 residues long. The CDR3 sequence: CASTPDRFYNEQFF. CDR3 bases: TGTGCCAGCACCCCGGACAGGTTTTACAATGAGCAGTTCTTC.

This clonotype was counted only a few times. This rearrangement joins TRBV7-3 to TRBJ2-7, with D possibly matching TRBD2 (6 bases). In germline, CDR1 is SGHTA, CDR2 FQGTGA. This CDR3 comprises 15 residues. Deletions cut 5 bases from V and 3 bases from J, with 17 bases between. The CDR3 DNA sequence: TGTGCCAGCAGCCCAACAGGAGGGGTGGGCTACGAGCAGTACTTC. Protein: CASSPTGGVGYEQYF.